The 15 T cell receptor beta chains below all came from one sample that was sequenced in a study of PD-L1 blockade in urothelial cancer (dated by TCRdb to 2017 to 2019). The method was the immunoSEQ multiplex PCR assay. TCRdb mirrors the immuneACCESS table, restricted to in-frame sequences. Some clones are absent from its copies; in checked studies, under half trace to an unresolved V gene, and the reason for the others is unknown. The sample data list about 82,000 clones, and over 90% of these were observed just once. The top ten constitute approximately 10% of the sample. The sequenced sample was PBMCs, obtained around atezolizumab (anti-PD-L1) treatment. All receptors come from a man between 60 and 75 years old with urothelial cancer.

This clone was observed a few times. The chain is built from TRBV2 and TRBJ1-4; TRBD1 might be the D (6 bases). The CDR3 runs 13 residues. Germline CDR1 is SNHLY and CDR2 is FYNNEI. The ends were cut back, 11 bases at V and 8 bases at J, with 18 bases in the middle. As DNA, the CDR3 is TGTGCCGTAGGGGGGGACACAGGAGAAAAACTGTTTTTT. This sequence encodes CAVGGDTGEKLFF.

The V and J genes are TRBV28 and TRBJ1-2, with TRBD1 matching over 8 bases. V lost 7 bases, J lost 3 bases, and 7 bases stayed unmatched. The CDR3 has 14 residues. CDR1 is MDHEN, CDR2 SYDVKM, per germline. The CDR3 here is CASTLQGADYGYTF. DNA of the CDR3: TGTGCCAGCACCCTCCAGGGGGCAGACTATGGCTACACCTTC.

V and J are TRBV25-1 and TRBJ2-2; D gene uncertain. Trimming left V 1 base short and J 7 bases short, with 4 bases between. The CDR3 covers 12 residues. The germline V gene has CDR1 MGHDK and CDR2 SYGVNS. The CDR3 coding sequence is TGTGCCAGCAGTGAATCGGGCGGGGAGCTGTTTTTT. This codes for CASSESGGELFF.

The chain is built from TRBV7-8 and TRBJ1-2; no clear D gene. V dropped 2 bases and J dropped 5 bases, with 12 bases sitting between them. The CDR3 is made up of 14 amino acids. The germline CDR1 and CDR2 sequences are SGHVS and FQNEAQ. The CDR3 coding sequence is TGTGCCAGCAGCTTATATCGGTCAGGATATGGCTACACCTTC. Translating gives CASSLYRSGYGYTF.

The V gene is TRBV28, the J gene TRBJ2-7; tentatively, D is TRBD2 (5 bases). The germline V gene encodes CDR1 MDHEN and CDR2 SYDVKM. Trimming left V 5 bases short and J 1 base short, with 18 bases between. This CDR3 spans 16 amino acids. This CDR3 reads CASSTEMRVESYEQYF. The CDR3 DNA follows: TGTGCCAGCAGTACGGAAATGAGGGTAGAGTCCTACGAGCAGTACTTC. Complete variable domain (other parts from reference TRBV28 and TRBJ2-7): DVKVTQSSRYLVKRTGEKVFLECVQDMDHENMFWYRQDPGLGLRLIYFSYDVKMKEKGDIPEGYSVSREKKERFSLILESASTNQTSMYLCASSTEMRVESYEQYFGPGTRLTVT.

This chain links TRBV30 with TRBJ2-7; 11 nucleotides agree with TRBD2. CDR3 size: 14 residues. Germline lookup yields CDR1 GTSNPN and CDR2 SVGIG (reference sequence). V lost 5 bases to trimming and J lost 3 bases; unmatched junction nucleotides: 6. The CDR3 DNA reads as TGTGCCTGGGATCGCGGACTAGCGGGCTACGAGCAGTACTTC. Translation: CAWDRGLAGYEQYF.

CDR3 coding DNA: TGTGCCAGCAGTAACGGGGTAGTAGGCACAGATACGCAGTATTTT. Translation gives CASSNGVVGTDTQYF. The V and J genes are TRBV6-5 and TRBJ2-3, with a possible D match to TRBD2 (5 bases). Trimming shortened V by 5 bases and J by 1 base, and 13 bases separated the two germline ends. CDR1 and CDR2 from the germline V gene are MNHEY and SVGAGI. The length of the CDR3 is 15 residues.

This clone has just one count. This rearrangement joins TRBV9 to TRBJ2-3; D is uncertain. V lost 3 bases and J lost 2, with 7 bases in between. From germline, CDR1 is SGDLS and CDR2 YYNGEE. The CDR3 has 13 residues. CDR3 region: CASSAVITDTQYF. The DNA of the CDR3 is TGTGCCAGCAGCGCCGTAATCACAGATACGCAGTATTTT.

The CDR3 DNA follows: TGTGCCAGCAGTTTATCTGGGGACAGGGGGCCTGAAGCTTTCTTT. It specifies CASSLSGDRGPEAFF. This chain links TRBV28 with TRBJ1-1, with 12 positions matching TRBD1. The CDR3 contains 15 residues. J gave up 6 bases and V 1 base, and 3 bases lay outside the gene matches. In germline, CDR1 is MDHEN, CDR2 SYDVKM. Filled out from reference TRBV28 and TRBJ1-1, the complete variable domain reads DVKVTQSSRYLVKRTGEKVFLECVQDMDHENMFWYRQDPGLGLRLIYFSYDVKMKEKGDIPEGYSVSREKKERFSLILESASTNQTSMYLCASSLSGDRGPEAFFGQGTRLTVV.

This clone is a singleton in its sample. The chain carries TRBV4-1 and TRBJ1-2; TRBD1 is a possible D gene (5 bases). The CDR3 runs to 15 residues. With 0 bases removed from V and 5 bases from J, the gap between germline ends came to 13 bases. Germline CDR1 MGHRA, CDR2 YSYEKL. The DNA for the CDR3 is TGCGCCAGCAGCCAAGATGCACGAAGGGGTTATGGCTACACCTTC. Amino acid sequence: CASSQDARRGYGYTF.

This chain uses TRBV6-5 with TRBJ2-2, with TRBD1 matching 7 bases. Germline lookup yields CDR1 MNHEY and CDR2 SVGAGI. V trimming: 6 bases; J trimming: 8 bases; junction bases outside the gene matches: 12. The CDR3 is 15 residues long. CDR3 amino acids: CASREGTVPEGELFF. The CDR3 DNA sequence: TGTGCCAGCAGAGAGGGGACAGTGCCAGAGGGGGAGCTGTTTTTT.

This chain joins TRBV4-2 and TRBJ2-3; D gene uncertain. Germline lookup yields CDR1 LGHNA and CDR2 YNFKEQ. The V gene lost 1 base and the J gene lost 0 bases, with 8 bases spanning the gap. The CDR3 consists of 15 residues. This chain's CDR3 is CASSQAPQSTDTQYF. The CDR3 DNA sequence: TGTGCCAGCAGCCAAGCGCCACAAAGCACAGATACGCAGTATTTT.

The chain couples TRBV4-3 to TRBJ2-7; 8 bases line up with TRBD2. The germline gives CDR1 LGHNA, CDR2 YSLEER. CDR3 length: 17 residues. The J segment lost 3 bases and the V segment lost 0 bases, leaving 10 bases of the junction unmatched. CDR3 protein: CASSQEIGSGTSYEQYF. Here the CDR3 DNA reads TGCGCCAGCAGCCAAGAGATCGGCTCCGGGACTAGCTACGAGCAGTACTTC.

The chain recombines TRBV7-6 with TRBJ2-6, with 8 bases lining up with TRBD1. V shed 1 base and J 2 bases; nucleotides not matched to a gene: 16. The V gene's germline CDR1 is SGHVS and CDR2 FNYEAQ. The CDR3 loop spans 21 amino acids. DNA of the CDR3: TGTGCCAGCAGCTTAGAGGCCCAGGGCAGGGGGCTTAGGGCTGGGGCCAACGTCCTGACTTTC. This sequence encodes CASSLEAQGRGLRAGANVLTF.

This sequence joins TRBV28 and TRBJ1-1; TRBD1 aligns across 8 bases. Germline V gene sequence: CDR1 MDHEN, CDR2 SYDVKM. The junction had 5 bases not matched to a gene; V was cut back by 5 bases and J by 0 bases. The CDR3 runs to 15 residues. The CDR3 nucleotides read TGTGCCAGCAGTACGCCGGGACAGGTGAACACTGAAGCTTTCTTT. It is translated as CASSTPGQVNTEAFF.